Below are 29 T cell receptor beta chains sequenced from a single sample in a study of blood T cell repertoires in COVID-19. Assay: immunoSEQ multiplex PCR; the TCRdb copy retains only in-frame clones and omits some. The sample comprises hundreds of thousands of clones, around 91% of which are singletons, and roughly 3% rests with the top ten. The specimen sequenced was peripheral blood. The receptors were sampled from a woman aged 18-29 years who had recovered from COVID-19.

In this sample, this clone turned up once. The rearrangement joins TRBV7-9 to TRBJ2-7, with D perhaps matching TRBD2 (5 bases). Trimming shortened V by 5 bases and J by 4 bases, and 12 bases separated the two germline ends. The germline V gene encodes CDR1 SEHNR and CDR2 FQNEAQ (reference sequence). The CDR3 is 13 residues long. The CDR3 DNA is TGTGCCAGCAGCCCTTATCCGGGGTACGAGCAGTACGTC. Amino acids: CASSPYPGYEQYV.

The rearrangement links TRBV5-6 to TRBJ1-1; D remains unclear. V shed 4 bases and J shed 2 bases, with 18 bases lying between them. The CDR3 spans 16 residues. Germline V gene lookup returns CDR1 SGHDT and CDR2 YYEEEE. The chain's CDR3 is CASSEPMRAVNTEAFF. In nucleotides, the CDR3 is TGTGCCAGCAGCGAGCCTATGAGGGCAGTTAACACTGAAGCTTTCTTT.

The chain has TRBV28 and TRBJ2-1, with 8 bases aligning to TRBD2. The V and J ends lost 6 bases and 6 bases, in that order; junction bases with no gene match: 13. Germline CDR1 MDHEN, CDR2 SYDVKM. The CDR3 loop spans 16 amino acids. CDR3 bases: TGTGCCAGCAGACAGGGTTCGGGAGGGTCGGGCAATGAGCAGTTCTTC. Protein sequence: CASRQGSGGSGNEQFF.

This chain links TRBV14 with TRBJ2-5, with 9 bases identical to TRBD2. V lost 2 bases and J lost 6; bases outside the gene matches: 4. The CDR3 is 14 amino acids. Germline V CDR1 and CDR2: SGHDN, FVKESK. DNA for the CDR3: TGTGCCAGCAGCCAATCTAGCGGGATCCAGACCCAGTACTTC. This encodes CASSQSSGIQTQYF.

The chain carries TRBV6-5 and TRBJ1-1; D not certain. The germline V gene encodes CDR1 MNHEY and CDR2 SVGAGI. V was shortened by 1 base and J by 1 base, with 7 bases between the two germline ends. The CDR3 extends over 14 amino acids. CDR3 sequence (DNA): TGTGCCAGCAGTTACTACGGAGAGAACACTGAAGCTTTCTTT. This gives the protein CASSYYGENTEAFF.

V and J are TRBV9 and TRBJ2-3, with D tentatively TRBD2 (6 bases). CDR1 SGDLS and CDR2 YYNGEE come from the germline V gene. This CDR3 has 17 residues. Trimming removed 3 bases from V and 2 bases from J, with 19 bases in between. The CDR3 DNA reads TGTGCCAGCAGCGGACCCCCCAGCGGGTATAACACAGATACGCAGTATTTT. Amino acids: CASSGPPSGYNTDTQYF.

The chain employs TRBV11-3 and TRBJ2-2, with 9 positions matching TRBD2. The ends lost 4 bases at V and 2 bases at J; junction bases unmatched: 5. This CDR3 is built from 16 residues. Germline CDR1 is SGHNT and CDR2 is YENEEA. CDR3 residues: CASSSPGLANTGELFF. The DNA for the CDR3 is TGTGCCAGCAGCTCCCCGGGACTAGCAAACACCGGGGAGCTGTTTTTT.

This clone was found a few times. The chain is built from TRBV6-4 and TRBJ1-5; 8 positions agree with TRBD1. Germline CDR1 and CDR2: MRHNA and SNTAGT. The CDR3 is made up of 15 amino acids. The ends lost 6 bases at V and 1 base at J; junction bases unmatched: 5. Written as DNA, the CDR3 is TGTGCCAGCAGCCCGACAGGGGACAGCAATCAGCCCCAGCATTTT. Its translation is CASSPTGDSNQPQHF.

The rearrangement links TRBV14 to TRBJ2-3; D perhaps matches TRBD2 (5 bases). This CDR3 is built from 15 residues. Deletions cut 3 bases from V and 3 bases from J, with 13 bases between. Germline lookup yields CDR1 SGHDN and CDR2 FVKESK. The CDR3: CASSHGGSRTDTQYF. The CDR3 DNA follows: TGTGCCAGCAGCCACGGTGGGAGTCGGACAGATACGCAGTATTTT.

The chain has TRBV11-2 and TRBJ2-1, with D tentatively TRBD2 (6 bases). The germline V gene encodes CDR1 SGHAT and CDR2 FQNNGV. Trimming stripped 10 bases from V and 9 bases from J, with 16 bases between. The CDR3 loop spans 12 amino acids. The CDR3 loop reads CATTGGRTEQFF. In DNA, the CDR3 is TGTGCCACAACCGGGGGACGGACTGAGCAGTTCTTC.

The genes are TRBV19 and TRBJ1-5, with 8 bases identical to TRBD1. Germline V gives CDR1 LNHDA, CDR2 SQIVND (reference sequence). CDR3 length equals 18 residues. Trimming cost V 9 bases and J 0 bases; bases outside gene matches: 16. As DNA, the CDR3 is TGTGCCAGCGCGACACCCCCAGGGGGCTTCATTAGCAATCAGCCCCAGCATTTT. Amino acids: CASATPPGGFISNQPQHF.

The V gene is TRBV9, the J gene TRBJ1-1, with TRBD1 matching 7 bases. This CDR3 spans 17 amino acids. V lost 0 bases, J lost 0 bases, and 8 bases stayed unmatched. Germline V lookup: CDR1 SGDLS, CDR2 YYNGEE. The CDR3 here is CASSVEKDRLMNTEAFF. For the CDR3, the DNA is TGTGCCAGCAGCGTAGAAAAGGACAGGTTGATGAACACTGAAGCTTTCTTT.

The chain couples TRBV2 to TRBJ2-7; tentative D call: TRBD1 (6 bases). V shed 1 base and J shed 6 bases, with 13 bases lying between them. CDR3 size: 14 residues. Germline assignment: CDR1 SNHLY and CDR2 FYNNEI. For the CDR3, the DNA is TGTGCCAGCAGTGAAGGGAACAGGGTCGGCGAGCAGTACGTC. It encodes CASSEGNRVGEQYV.

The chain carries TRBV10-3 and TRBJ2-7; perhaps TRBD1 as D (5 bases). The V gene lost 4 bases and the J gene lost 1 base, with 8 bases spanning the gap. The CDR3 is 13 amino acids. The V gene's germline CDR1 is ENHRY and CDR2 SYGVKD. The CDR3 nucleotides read TGTGCCATCAGTGGGGGCCTTTCCTACGAGCAGTACGTC. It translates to CAISGGLSYEQYV.

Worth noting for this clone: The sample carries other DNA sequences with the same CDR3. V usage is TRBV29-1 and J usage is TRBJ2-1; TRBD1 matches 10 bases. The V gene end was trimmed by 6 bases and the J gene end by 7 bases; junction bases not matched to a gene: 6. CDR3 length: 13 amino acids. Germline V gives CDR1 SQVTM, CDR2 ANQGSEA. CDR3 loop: CSVGDRGRNEQFF. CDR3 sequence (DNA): TGCAGCGTCGGGGACAGGGGACGGAATGAGCAGTTCTTC.

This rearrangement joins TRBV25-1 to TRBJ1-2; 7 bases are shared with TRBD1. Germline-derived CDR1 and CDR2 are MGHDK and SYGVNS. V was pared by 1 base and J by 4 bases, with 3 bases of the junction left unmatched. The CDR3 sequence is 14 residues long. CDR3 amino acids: CASSESGQIYGYTF. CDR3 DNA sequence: TGTGCCAGCAGTGAATCGGGACAGATCTATGGCTACACCTTC.

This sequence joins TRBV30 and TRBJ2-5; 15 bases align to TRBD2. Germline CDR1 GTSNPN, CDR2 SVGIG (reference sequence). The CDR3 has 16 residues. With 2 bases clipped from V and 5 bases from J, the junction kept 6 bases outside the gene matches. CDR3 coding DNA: TGTGCCTGGAGTAACGGACTAGCGGGAGGGCCGGAGACCCAGTACTTC. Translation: CAWSNGLAGGPETQYF.

CDR3 sequence: CASSEGQGRYEQYV. CDR3 in DNA: TGTGCCAGCAGTGAGGGACAGGGCCGTTACGAGCAGTACGTC. The genes are TRBV6-1 and TRBJ2-7; the match to TRBD1 covers 9 bases. Germline values: CDR1 MNHNS, CDR2 SASEGT. The CDR3 loop spans 14 amino acids. V lost 3 bases and J lost 4; bases outside the gene matches: 4.

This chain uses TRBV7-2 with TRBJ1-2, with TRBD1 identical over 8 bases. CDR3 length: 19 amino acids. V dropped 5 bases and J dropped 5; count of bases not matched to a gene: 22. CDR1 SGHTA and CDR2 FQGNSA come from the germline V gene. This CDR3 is CASSPQGRETGGTWYGYTF. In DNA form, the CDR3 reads TGTGCCAGCAGCCCTCAGGGTCGAGAAACAGGGGGGACTTGGTATGGCTACACCTTC.

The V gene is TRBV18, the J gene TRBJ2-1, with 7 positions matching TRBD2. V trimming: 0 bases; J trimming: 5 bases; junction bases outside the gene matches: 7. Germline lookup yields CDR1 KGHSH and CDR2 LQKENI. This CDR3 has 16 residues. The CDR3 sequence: CASSPPPGLGNNEQFF. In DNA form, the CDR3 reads TGTGCCAGCTCACCACCCCCCGGACTAGGAAACAATGAGCAGTTCTTC.

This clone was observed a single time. DNA for the CDR3: TGTGCCAGCAGTTACACGAGGACAGGGGGGGGTGAGCAGTTCTTC. Its translation is CASSYTRTGGGEQFF. The J gene is TRBJ2-1, the V gene TRBV6-5; 10 bases match TRBD1. V shed 2 bases, J shed 9 bases, and the junction held 7 bases outside the gene matches. Germline CDR1 reads MNHEY; CDR2 reads SVGAGI. This CDR3 has 15 amino acids.

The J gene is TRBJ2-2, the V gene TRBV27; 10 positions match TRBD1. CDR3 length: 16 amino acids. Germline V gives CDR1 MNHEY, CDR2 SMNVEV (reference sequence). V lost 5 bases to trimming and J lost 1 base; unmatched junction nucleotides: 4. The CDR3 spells CASSPRTGGNTGELFF. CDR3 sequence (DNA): TGTGCCAGCAGTCCAAGGACAGGGGGGAACACCGGGGAGCTGTTTTTT.

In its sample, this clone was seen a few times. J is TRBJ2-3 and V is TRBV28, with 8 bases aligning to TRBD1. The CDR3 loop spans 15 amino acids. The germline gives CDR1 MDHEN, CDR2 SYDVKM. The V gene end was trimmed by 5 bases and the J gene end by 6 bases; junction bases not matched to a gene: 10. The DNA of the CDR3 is TGTGCCAGCAGTGGTATGGACAGGGTTACGGATACGCAGTATTTT. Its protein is CASSGMDRVTDTQYF.

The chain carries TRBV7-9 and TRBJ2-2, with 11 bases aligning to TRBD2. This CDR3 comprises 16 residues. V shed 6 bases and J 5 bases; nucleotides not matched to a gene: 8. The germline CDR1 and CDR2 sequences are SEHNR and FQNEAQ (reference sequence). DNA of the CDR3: TGTGCCAGCAGGCAAGCCGGGACTAGCGGAACCGGGGAGCTGTTTTTT. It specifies CASRQAGTSGTGELFF.

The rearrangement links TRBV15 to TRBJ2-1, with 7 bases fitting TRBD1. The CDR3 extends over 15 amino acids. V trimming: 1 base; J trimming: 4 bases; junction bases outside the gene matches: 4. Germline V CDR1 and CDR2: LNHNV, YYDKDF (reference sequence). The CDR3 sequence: CATSRAGQRYNEQFF. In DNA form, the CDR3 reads TGTGCCACCAGCAGAGCGGGACAGAGATACAATGAGCAGTTCTTC.

In DNA form, the CDR3 reads TGTGCCAGCAGCTTACGGCCCCCGCTAGCGGGGCAATACAATGAGCAGTTCTTC. Encoded protein: CASSLRPPLAGQYNEQFF. This rearrangement joins TRBV13 to TRBJ2-1; 9 nucleotides align to TRBD2. The CDR3 length is 18 residues. V dropped 2 bases and J dropped 4; count of bases not matched to a gene: 12. Germline V gene sequence: CDR1 PRHDT, CDR2 FYEKMQ (reference sequence). Together with reference TRBV13 and TRBJ2-1, the CDR3 gives the full variable domain: AAGVIQSPRHLIKEKRETATLKCYPIPRHDTVYWYQQGPGQDPQFLISFYEKMQSDKGSIPDRFSAQQFSDYHSELNMSSLELGDSALYFCASSLRPPLAGQYNEQFFGPGTRLTVL.

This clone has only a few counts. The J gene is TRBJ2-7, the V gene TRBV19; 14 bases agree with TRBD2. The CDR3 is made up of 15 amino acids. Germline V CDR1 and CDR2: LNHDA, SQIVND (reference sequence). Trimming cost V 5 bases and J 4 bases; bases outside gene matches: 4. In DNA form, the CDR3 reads TGTGCCAGTAGTCCGGGGACTAGCGGGAGTTACGAGCAGTACGTC. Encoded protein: CASSPGTSGSYEQYV.

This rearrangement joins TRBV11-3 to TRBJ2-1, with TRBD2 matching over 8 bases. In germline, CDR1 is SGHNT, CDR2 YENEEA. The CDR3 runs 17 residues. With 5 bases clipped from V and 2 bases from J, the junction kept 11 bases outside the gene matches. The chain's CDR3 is CASSGAPGTRAYNEQFF. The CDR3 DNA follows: TGTGCCAGCAGCGGCGCCCCCGGGACTAGAGCCTACAATGAGCAGTTCTTC. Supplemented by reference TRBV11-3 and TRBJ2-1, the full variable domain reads EAGVVQSPRYKIIEKKQPVAFWCNPISGHNTLYWYLQNLGQGPELLIRYENEEAVDDSQLPKDRFSAERLKGVDSTLKIQPAELGDSAVYLCASSGAPGTRAYNEQFFGPGTRLTVL.

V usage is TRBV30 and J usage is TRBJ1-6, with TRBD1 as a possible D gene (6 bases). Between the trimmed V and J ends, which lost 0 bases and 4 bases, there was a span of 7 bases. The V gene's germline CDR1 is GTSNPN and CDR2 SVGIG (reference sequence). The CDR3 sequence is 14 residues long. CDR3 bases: TGTGCCTGGAGTGTTCAGGGGTATAATTCACCCCTCCACTTT. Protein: CAWSVQGYNSPLHF. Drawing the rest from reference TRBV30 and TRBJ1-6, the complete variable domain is SQTIHQWPATLVQPVGSPLSLECTVEGTSNPNLYWYRQAAGRGLQLLFYSVGIGQISSEVPQNLSASRPQDRQFILSSKKLLLSDSGFYLCAWSVQGYNSPLHFGNGTRLTVT.